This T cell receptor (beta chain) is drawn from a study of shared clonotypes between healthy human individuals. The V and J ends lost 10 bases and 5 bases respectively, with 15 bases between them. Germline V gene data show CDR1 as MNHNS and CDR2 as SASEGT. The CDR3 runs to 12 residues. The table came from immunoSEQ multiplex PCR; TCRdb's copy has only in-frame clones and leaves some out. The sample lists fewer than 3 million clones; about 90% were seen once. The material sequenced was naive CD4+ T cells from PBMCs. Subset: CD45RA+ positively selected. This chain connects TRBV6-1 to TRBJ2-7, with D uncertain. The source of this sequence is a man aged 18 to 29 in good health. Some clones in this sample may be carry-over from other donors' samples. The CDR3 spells CATAYEFDEQYF. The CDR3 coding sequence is TGTGCCACCGCGTATGAGTTCGACGAGCAGTACTTC.